A selection of T cell receptor beta chains follows, all from one sample in a study of T cell repertoires in cytomegalovirus infection. No antigen is known for these receptors. One entry per CDR3 protein results from TCRdb running MiXCR on the reads. The repertoire has about 220,000 distinct CDR3 sequences, 35% to 45% of them found once; the top ten carry 59%. Sample: CD8+ T cells from cultured PBMCs, taken from culture after CMV antigen stimulation. Receptors were obtained from a human donor in good health (CMV status not recorded). Some clones in this sample may be carry-over from other donors' samples. Both conserved end residues are part of each CDR3. A D gene is named only where the DNA matches it firmly. The listing skips clone size in some rows; elsewhere it reads once, few, many or a size class.

clone_size	d_call	v_call	j_call	cdr3_aa	cdr3_nt
.	TRBD2	TRBV24-1	TRBJ2-5	CATSEGLAGEGETQYF	TGTGCCACCAGTGAAGGACTAGCGGGAGAAGGAGAGACCCAGTACTTC
few	.	TRBV6-1	TRBJ2-7	CASKGGNSYEQYF	TGTGCCAGCAAGGGCGGCAACTCCTACGAGCAGTACTTC
.	.	TRBV7-3	TRBJ1-3	CASSYIGGSGNTIYF	TGTGCCAGCAGCTACATCGGGGGCTCTGGAAACACCATATATTTT
.	TRBD2	TRBV2	TRBJ2-3	CASRGGLLPDTQYF	TGTGCCAGCAGGGGGGGACTACTCCCAGATACGCAGTATTTT
many	TRBD1	TRBV7-8	TRBJ1-2	CASSHPDRANYGYTF	TGTGCCAGCAGCCACCCAGACAGGGCTAACTATGGCTACACCTTC
few	.	TRBV28	TRBJ2-7	CASSSSSELRSYEQYF	TGTGCCAGCAGTTCCTCCTCAGAGTTACGGAGTTACGAGCAGTACTTC
few	TRBD2	TRBV4-1	TRBJ2-5	CASSQEVTSGSGKTQYF	TGCGCCAGCAGCCAAGAGGTGACTAGCGGGAGTGGTAAGACCCAGTACTTC
few	.	TRBV20-1	TRBJ2-1	CSARWQGDWDEQFF	TGCAGTGCTAGATGGCAGGGAGACTGGGATGAGCAGTTCTTC
.	.	TRBV6-2/TRBV6-3	TRBJ1-5	CASSPLLREGNQPQHF	TGTGCCAGCAGTCCACTTCTCCGGGAGGGCAATCAGCCCCAGCATTTT
.	.	TRBV2	TRBJ1-1	CASILGRGNRGPEAFF	TGTGCCAGCATTCTAGGTAGGGGGAATAGGGGACCTGAAGCTTTCTTT
.	.	TRBV6-6	TRBJ2-7	CASSPSWGHRSYEQYF	TGTGCCAGCAGCCCCTCGTGGGGGCACCGTTCATACGAGCAGTACTTC
many	TRBD2	TRBV7-8	TRBJ2-1	CASSQPGGSRSYNEQFF	TGTGCCAGCAGCCAACCGGGGGGGAGTAGATCCTACAATGAGCAGTTCTTC
.	TRBD1	TRBV7-2	TRBJ1-5	CASSYNRGREPQHF	TGTGCCAGCAGCTATAACAGGGGGCGGGAGCCCCAGCATTTT
few	.	TRBV7-6	TRBJ2-4	CASSVGQLAKNIQYF	TGTGCCAGCAGCGTCGGACAGCTAGCCAAAAACATTCAGTACTTC
few	.	TRBV19	TRBJ2-1	CASRGLPGNEQFF	TGTGCCAGTAGAGGACTCCCGGGTAATGAGCAGTTCTTC
few	.	TRBV3-1	TRBJ2-1	CASSLVGSSYNEQFF	TGTGCCAGCAGCCTTGTCGGCAGCTCCTACAATGAGCAGTTCTTC
few	.	TRBV5-1	TRBJ2-1	CASSRPREIYNEQFF	TGCGCCAGCAGCCGCCCACGAGAGATCTACAATGAGCAGTTCTTC
few	.	TRBV4-2	TRBJ1-1	CASSQERGKEAFF	TGTGCCAGCAGCCAAGAACGAGGGAAGGAAGCTTTCTTT
many	.	TRBV12-3/TRBV12-4	TRBJ1-5	CASSSEDQPQHF	TGTGCCAGCAGTTCAGAGGATCAGCCCCAGCATTTT
.	TRBD2	TRBV27	TRBJ2-5	CASSSWREEETQYF	TGTGCCAGCAGTTCCTGGCGGGAGGAAGAGACCCAGTACTTC
.	TRBD2	TRBV28	TRBJ2-5	CASSFLAGAIETQYF	TGTGCCAGCAGTTTTCTAGCGGGAGCGATCGAGACCCAGTACTTC
few	TRBD2	TRBV6-5	TRBJ2-5	CASSYGAGGDQETQYF	TGTGCCAGCAGTTACGGAGCGGGGGGGGACCAAGAGACCCAGTACTTC
.	TRBD1	TRBV29-1	TRBJ1-2	CSVGRQGRNGYTF	TGCAGCGTAGGGAGACAGGGGAGGAATGGCTACACCTTC
.	TRBD2	TRBV6-6	TRBJ2-2	CASSYSASGRVTGELFF	TGTGCCAGCAGTTACTCGGCTAGCGGGAGGGTTACCGGGGAGCTGTTTTTT
.	TRBD2	TRBV7-3	TRBJ2-1	CASSLTPGLRNEQFF	TGTGCCAGCAGCTTAACTCCGGGACTACGGAATGAGCAGTTCTTC
few	TRBD2	TRBV28	TRBJ2-1	CASSWTSGTREFF	TGTGCCAGCAGTTGGACTAGCGGGACAAGGGAGTTCTTC
.	.	TRBV4-1	TRBJ2-7	CASSQSAQVVHEQYF	TGCGCCAGCAGCCAATCAGCCCAAGTTGTCCACGAGCAGTACTTC
.	TRBD1	TRBV28	TRBJ2-7	CASSLSWDRPYEQYF	TGTGCCAGCAGTTTATCGTGGGACAGACCGTACGAGCAGTACTTC
many	.	TRBV6-1	TRBJ2-6	CASGQSSGANVLTF	TGTGCCAGCGGTCAGTCCTCTGGGGCCAACGTCCTGACTTTC
.	.	TRBV3-1	TRBJ2-4	CASSQVPKGQRPRKGNIQYF	TGTGCCAGCAGCCAAGTCCCCAAAGGACAGAGGCCTAGGAAGGGGAACATTCAGTACTTC
.	.	TRBV7-3	TRBJ2-3	CASSSTGFTDTQYF	TGTGCCAGCAGCTCCACAGGGTTCACAGATACGCAGTATTTT
.	TRBD1	TRBV7-9	TRBJ2-3	CASSPRGPRDTQYF	TGTGCCAGCAGCCCCAGGGGGCCTAGAGATACGCAGTATTTT
.	.	TRBV12-3/TRBV12-4	TRBJ1-5	CASSFSPGRISNQPQHF	TGTGCCAGCAGTTTCTCCCCTGGAAGGATTAGCAATCAGCCCCAGCATTTT
.	.	TRBV15	TRBJ1-1	CATSVLSGNTEAFF	TGTGCCACCAGCGTTCTCTCGGGAAACACTGAAGCTTTCTTT
.	.	TRBV7-2	TRBJ2-7	CASTTGGHEQYF	TGTGCCAGCACCACAGGTGGTCACGAGCAGTACTTC
.	TRBD1	TRBV7-9	TRBJ2-7	CASSLVGQGNNEQYF	TGTGCCAGCAGCTTGGTCGGACAGGGAAACAACGAGCAGTACTTC
medium-sized	TRBD2	TRBV20-1	TRBJ2-7	CSAAGGHYEQYF	TGCAGTGCCGCGGGGGGACACTACGAGCAGTACTTC
.	TRBD1	TRBV27	TRBJ1-1	CASSYRGRGTSNTEAFF	TGTGCCAGCAGTTACAGGGGAAGAGGGACATCGAACACTGAAGCTTTCTTT
.	.	TRBV27	TRBJ2-1	CASADRNYYNEQFF	TGTGCCAGCGCCGACAGGAATTACTACAATGAGCAGTTCTTC
once	TRBD2	TRBV10-3	TRBJ2-7	CAISAGLAYEQYF	TGTGCCATCAGTGCGGGACTAGCCTACGAGCAGTACTTC
many	TRBD2	TRBV7-2	TRBJ2-5	CASSLEAGGPETQYF	TGTGCCAGCAGCTTAGAAGCGGGGGGCCCAGAGACCCAGTACTTC
few	TRBD2	TRBV7-9	TRBJ2-1	CASSLNDGAGARNEQFF	TGTGCCAGCAGCTTAAACGACGGAGCGGGAGCTCGGAATGAGCAGTTCTTC
.	TRBD2	TRBV7-3	TRBJ2-1	CASSLIRREGSDEQFF	TGTGCCAGCAGCTTAATTCGGCGGGAGGGCTCAGATGAGCAGTTCTTC
few	.	TRBV27	TRBJ1-5	CASSLRGGGQPQHF	TGTGCCAGCAGTTTAAGAGGGGGGGGACAGCCCCAGCATTTT
few	TRBD2	TRBV7-3	TRBJ2-1	CASSFLAGGQNEQFF	TGTGCCAGCAGCTTTTTAGCGGGAGGGCAGAATGAGCAGTTCTTC
.	.	TRBV29-1	TRBJ1-2	CSVWGPGSLNYGYTF	TGCAGCGTTTGGGGACCAGGGTCCCTTAACTATGGCTACACCTTC
.	.	TRBV15	TRBJ1-4	CATSSRQSTNEKLFF	TGTGCCACCAGCAGTCGACAGTCAACTAATGAAAAACTGTTTTTT
few	.	TRBV12-3/TRBV12-4	TRBJ1-6	CASSLAGGDSPLHF	TGTGCCAGCAGTTTAGCAGGGGGAGATTCACCCCTCCACTTT
.	.	TRBV30	TRBJ2-1	CAWSVVGAEQFF	TGTGCCTGGAGTGTAGTGGGAGCTGAGCAGTTCTTC
.	TRBD2	TRBV7-3	TRBJ2-2	CASSLEGSGKHTGELFF	TGTGCCAGCAGCTTAGAGGGTAGCGGGAAGCACACCGGGGAGCTGTTTTTT
.	TRBD2	TRBV7-9	TRBJ2-1	CASSLARLAGEGTYNEQFF	TGTGCCAGCAGCTTAGCAAGACTAGCGGGAGAGGGCACCTACAATGAGCAGTTCTTC
few	.	TRBV28	TRBJ2-7	CASSLRGFYEQYF	TGTGCCAGCAGTTTGAGGGGATTCTACGAGCAGTACTTC
.	.	TRBV27	TRBJ1-1	CASRLGASTEAFF	TGTGCCAGCAGACTTGGGGCGAGCACTGAAGCTTTCTTT
.	TRBD2	TRBV4-2	TRBJ2-3	CASTREAGDTDTQYF	TGTGCCAGCACCCGGGAAGCGGGGGACACAGATACGCAGTATTTT
few	TRBD2	TRBV7-6	TRBJ2-5	CASSFGGTLAGQETQYF	TGTGCCAGCAGCTTTGGGGGAACCCTAGCGGGCCAAGAGACCCAGTACTTC
few	TRBD2	TRBV7-8	TRBJ2-7	CASSPELGLAHEQYF	TGTGCCAGCAGCCCTGAGTTGGGACTAGCCCACGAGCAGTACTTC